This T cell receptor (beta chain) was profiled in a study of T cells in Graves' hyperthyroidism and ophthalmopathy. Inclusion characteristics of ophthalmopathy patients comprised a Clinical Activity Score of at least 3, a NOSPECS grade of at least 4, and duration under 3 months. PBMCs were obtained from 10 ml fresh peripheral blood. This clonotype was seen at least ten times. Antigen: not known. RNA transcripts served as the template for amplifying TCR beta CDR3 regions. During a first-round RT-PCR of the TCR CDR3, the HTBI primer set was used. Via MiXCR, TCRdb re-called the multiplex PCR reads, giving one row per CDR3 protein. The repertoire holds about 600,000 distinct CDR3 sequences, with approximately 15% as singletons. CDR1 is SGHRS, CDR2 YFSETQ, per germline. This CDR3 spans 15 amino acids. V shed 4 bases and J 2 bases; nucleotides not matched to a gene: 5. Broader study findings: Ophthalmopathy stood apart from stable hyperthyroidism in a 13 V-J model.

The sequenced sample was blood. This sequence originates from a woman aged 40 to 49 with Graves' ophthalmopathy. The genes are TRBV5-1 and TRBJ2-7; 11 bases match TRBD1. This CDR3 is CASSAGTGGTYEQYF. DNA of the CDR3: TGCGCCAGCAGCGCCGGGACAGGGGGGACCTACGAGCAGTACTTC.